The rows below give T cell receptor beta chains drawn from one sample of a study of blood T cell repertoires in COVID-19. TCRdb's table, derived via immunoSEQ multiplex PCR, lists solely in-frame clones and lacks some. The sample has 50,000 to 80,000 clones, 86% seen once; the top ten hold approximately 7.2%. The sample was peripheral blood. Every receptor here comes from a man aged 50 or older with active COVID-19. Both conserved end residues are part of each CDR3. A D gene is named only where the DNA matches it firmly. Expanded clones are given a class, and other clones once, few, many or no size at all.

V	D	J	size	CDR3	DNA
TRBV7-2	TRBD1	TRBJ1-1	.	CASSFGGTGIDTEAFF	TGTGCCAGCAGCTTTGGTGGGACAGGGATCGACACTGAAGCTTTCTTT
TRBV27	.	TRBJ2-3	.	CASSLRLAPDTQYF	TGTGCCAGCAGTTTACGGCTAGCGCCAGATACGCAGTATTTT
TRBV27	TRBD1	TRBJ1-3	.	CASSPGTGTGNTIYF	TGTGCCAGCAGCCCCGGGACAGGGACTGGAAACACCATATATTTT
TRBV9	.	TRBJ2-3	.	CASSASTRVQRGDTQYF	TGTGCCAGCAGCGCTAGTACCCGGGTCCAACGGGGGGATACGCAGTATTTT
TRBV3-1/TRBV3-2	.	TRBJ1-5	.	CASSPPGNQPQHF	TGTGCCAGCAGCCCCCCCGGCAATCAGCCCCAGCATTTT
TRBV9	TRBD2	TRBJ2-3	.	CASSPGAGAVTDTQYF	TGTGCCAGCAGCCCGGGCGCGGGAGCAGTCACAGATACGCAGTATTTT
TRBV5-1	.	TRBJ2-1	few	CASSADSSYNEQFF	TGCGCCAGCAGCGCCGACAGCTCCTACAATGAGCAGTTCTTC
TRBV1	.	TRBJ2-1	.	CTSSQEAGGPSRSYNEQFF	TGCACCAGCAGCCAAGAAGCGGGAGGGCCGAGTCGATCCTACAATGAGCAGTTCTTC
TRBV27	.	TRBJ1-6	.	CASSLRRGTRNSPLHF	TGTGCCAGCAGTTTGAGGCGGGGGACACGCAATTCACCCCTCCACTTT
TRBV6-5	TRBD1	TRBJ2-3	.	CASSRDRGSGDTQYF	TGTGCCAGCAGTAGGGACAGGGGTTCGGGCGATACGCAGTATTTT
TRBV5-1	.	TRBJ1-2	.	CASSLDSSNYGYTF	TGCGCCAGCAGCTTGGACAGCTCTAACTATGGCTACACCTTC
TRBV18	TRBD1	TRBJ1-2	.	CASSPPSTGVYGYTF	TGTGCCAGCTCACCACCTTCGACAGGGGTATATGGCTACACCTTC
TRBV24-1	.	TRBJ2-2	.	CATSDLALGTGELFF	TGTGCCACCAGTGATTTGGCACTAGGTACCGGGGAGCTGTTTTTT
TRBV11-1	TRBD2	TRBJ2-7	.	CASSTALAGGTYEQYF	TGTGCCAGCAGCACCGCCCTAGCGGGGGGGACCTACGAGCAGTACTTC
TRBV6-6	TRBD2	TRBJ2-1	.	CASSYLLAIDEQFF	TGTGCCAGCAGTTACCTACTAGCGATCGATGAGCAGTTCTTC
TRBV10-3	TRBD2	TRBJ2-1	.	CAISGAGASYNEQFF	TGTGCCATCAGTGGAGCGGGGGCGTCCTACAATGAGCAGTTCTTC
TRBV5-1	TRBD2	TRBJ2-1	.	CASSPWTLAGGPSLNEQFF	TGCGCCAGCAGCCCTTGGACCTTAGCGGGAGGGCCCTCCCTCAATGAGCAGTTCTTC
TRBV6-5	.	TRBJ2-2	few	CASSQNLQGTGELFF	TGTGCCAGCAGTCAAAACTTACAGGGTACCGGGGAGCTGTTTTTT
TRBV5-1	.	TRBJ2-3	.	CASRGAAEADTQYF	TGCGCCAGCAGGGGGGCAGCCGAGGCAGATACGCAGTATTTT
TRBV11-2	TRBD1	TRBJ1-2	.	CASSYGQGNNYGYTF	TGTGCCAGCAGTTATGGACAGGGAAATAACTATGGCTACACCTTC
TRBV5-4	.	TRBJ1-6	once	CASSNDRGFINSPLHF	TGTGCCAGCAGTAACGATAGGGGATTTATTAATTCACCCCTCCACTTT
TRBV6-5	TRBD1	TRBJ2-7	.	CASSRGTGPYEQYF	TGTGCCAGCAGTAGGGGGACAGGCCCCTACGAGCAGTACTTC
TRBV5-1	.	TRBJ1-2	once	CASSPGTSYGYTF	TGCGCCAGCAGCCCCGGGACAAGCTATGGCTACACCTTC
TRBV13	TRBD1	TRBJ2-5	once	CASSSQGVGSIGQETQYF	TGTGCCAGCAGCTCACAGGGGGTTGGAAGTATTGGCCAAGAGACCCAGTACTTC
TRBV13	.	TRBJ2-3	few	CASSVLTDTQYF	TGTGCCAGCAGCGTCCTCACAGATACGCAGTATTTT
TRBV11-2	TRBD1	TRBJ1-6	.	CASSWGQNNSPLHF	TGTGCCAGCAGCTGGGGACAGAATAATTCACCCCTCCACTTT
TRBV5-1	.	TRBJ1-2	few	CASSPKPKGDLYGYTF	TGCGCCAGCAGCCCCAAACCTAAGGGGGATTTATATGGCTACACCTTC
TRBV9	.	TRBJ2-7	.	CASSVHGEPSYEQYF	TGTGCCAGCAGCGTACACGGGGAGCCTTCCTACGAGCAGTACTTC
TRBV24-1	TRBD1	TRBJ1-1	.	CATRQGMNTEAFF	TGTGCCACCAGACAGGGGATGAACACTGAAGCTTTCTTT
TRBV19	.	TRBJ1-3	.	CASSMGGLANTIYF	TGTGCCAGTAGTATGGGGGGTCTTGCGAACACCATATATTTT
TRBV6-1	.	TRBJ1-1	.	CASSESFRGGDTEAFF	TGTGCCAGCAGTGAATCATTCCGGGGAGGGGACACTGAAGCTTTCTTT
TRBV7-2	.	TRBJ1-5	.	CASSRDQGYSNQPQHF	TGTGCCAGCAGCCGGGACCAGGGGTATAGCAATCAGCCCCAGCATTTT
TRBV7-2	.	TRBJ2-5	.	CASTRRVRGQETQYF	TGTGCCAGCACCCGGAGGGTACGGGGACAAGAGACCCAGTACTTC
TRBV19	.	TRBJ1-5	.	CASRFRIDSNQPQHF	TGTGCCAGTAGGTTCAGGATAGATAGCAATCAGCCCCAGCATTTT
TRBV6-5	TRBD1	TRBJ1-2	.	CASSIPGGTATGYTF	TGTGCCAGCAGTATCCCAGGCGGGACAGCGACCGGCTACACCTTC
TRBV30	.	TRBJ1-5	few	CAWSSAVQPQHF	TGTGCCTGGAGTTCCGCAGTGCAGCCCCAGCATTTT
TRBV6-5	TRBD1	TRBJ2-2	.	CASSRDRGTGELFF	TGTGCCAGCAGTCGGGACAGGGGCACCGGGGAGCTGTTTTTT
TRBV5-5	.	TRBJ2-3	.	CASSWASTSTDTQYF	TGTGCCAGCAGCTGGGCTAGCACCAGCACAGATACGCAGTATTTT
TRBV5-5	.	TRBJ1-2	.	CASSLVRLPNYGYTF	TGTGCCAGCAGCTTGGTTCGACTCCCGAACTATGGCTACACCTTC
TRBV11-2	.	TRBJ1-1	.	CASSLDSLEAFF	TGTGCCAGCAGCTTAGACAGTCTTGAAGCTTTCTTT
TRBV5-1	.	TRBJ1-6	.	CASSLAPTGDNSPLHF	TGCGCCAGCAGCTTGGCCCCCACAGGAGATAATTCACCCCTCCACTTT
TRBV7-2	.	TRBJ2-3	.	CASSPTGLSTDTQYF	TGTGCCAGCAGCCCTACCGGACTTAGCACAGATACGCAGTATTTT
TRBV6-6	TRBD2	TRBJ2-1	.	CASSYGVREEQFF	TGTGCCAGCAGTTATGGGGTGCGGGAGGAGCAGTTCTTC
TRBV5-4	.	TRBJ2-2	.	CASNNPSGSETGELFF	TGTGCCAGCAACAACCCATCAGGGTCCGAGACCGGGGAGCTGTTTTTT
TRBV30	.	TRBJ2-3	few	CASTGSATDTQYF	TGTGCCTCCACAGGGAGTGCCACAGATACGCAGTATTTT
TRBV12-5	TRBD2	TRBJ2-5	.	CASGLGPLAGGRETQYF	TGTGCTAGTGGTTTAGGGCCCCTAGCGGGAGGGCGGGAGACCCAGTACTTC
TRBV9	.	TRBJ2-2	.	CASSVTGTNTGELFF	TGTGCCAGCAGCGTAACAGGGACGAACACCGGGGAGCTGTTTTTT
TRBV11-1	.	TRBJ1-1	.	CASRRQENTEAFF	TGTGCCAGCAGACGACAGGAGAACACTGAAGCTTTCTTT
TRBV5-1	.	TRBJ2-3	.	CASSLYGSETDTQYF	TGCGCCAGCAGCTTGTACGGGAGTGAGACAGATACGCAGTATTTT
TRBV5-6	.	TRBJ1-1	.	CASSPGVTWDTEAFF	TGTGCCAGCAGCCCGGGAGTCACATGGGACACTGAAGCTTTCTTT
TRBV5-6	TRBD1	TRBJ1-2	.	CASSTGVGGYGYTF	TGTGCCAGCAGTACAGGGGTCGGGGGCTATGGCTACACCTTC
TRBV5-1	TRBD1	TRBJ2-7	.	CASSWGQSKYEQYF	TGCGCCAGCAGCTGGGGACAGTCCAAATACGAGCAGTACTTC
TRBV6-5	TRBD1	TRBJ1-5	.	CASRRQGADNQPQHF	TGTGCCAGCAGAAGACAGGGGGCAGACAATCAGCCCCAGCATTTT
TRBV6-5	TRBD1	TRBJ1-2	.	CASRMDRRSGYTF	TGTGCCAGCAGGATGGACAGGCGCAGTGGCTACACCTTC